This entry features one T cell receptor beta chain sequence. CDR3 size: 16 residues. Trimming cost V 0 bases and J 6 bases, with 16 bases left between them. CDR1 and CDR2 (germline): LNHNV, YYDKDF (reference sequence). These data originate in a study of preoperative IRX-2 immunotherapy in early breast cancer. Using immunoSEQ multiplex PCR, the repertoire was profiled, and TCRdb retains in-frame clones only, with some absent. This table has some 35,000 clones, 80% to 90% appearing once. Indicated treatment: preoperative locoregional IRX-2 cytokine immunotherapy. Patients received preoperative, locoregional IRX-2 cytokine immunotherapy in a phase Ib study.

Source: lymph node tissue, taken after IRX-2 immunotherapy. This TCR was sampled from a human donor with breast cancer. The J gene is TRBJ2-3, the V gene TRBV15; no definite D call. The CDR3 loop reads CATSRDIGLSQDTQYF. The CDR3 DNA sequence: TGTGCCACCAGCAGAGACATTGGCTTATCTCAGGATACGCAGTATTTT.